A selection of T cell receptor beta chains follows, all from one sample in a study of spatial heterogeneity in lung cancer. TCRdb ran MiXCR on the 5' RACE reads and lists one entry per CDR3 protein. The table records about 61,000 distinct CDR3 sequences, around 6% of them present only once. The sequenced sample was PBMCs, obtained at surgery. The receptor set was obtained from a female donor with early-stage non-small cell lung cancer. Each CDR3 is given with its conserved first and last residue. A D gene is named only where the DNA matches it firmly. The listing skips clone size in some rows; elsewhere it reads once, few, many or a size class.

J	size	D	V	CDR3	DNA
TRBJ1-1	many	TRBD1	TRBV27	CASSPNNRGRLPEAFF	TGTGCCAGCAGTCCTAACAACAGGGGCCGGCTTCCTGAAGCTTTCTTT
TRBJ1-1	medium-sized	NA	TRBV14	CASSPRSGVYTEAFF	TGTGCCAGCAGCCCCCGGTCAGGGGTATACACTGAAGCTTTCTTT
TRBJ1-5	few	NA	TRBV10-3	CAISDGERGNQPQHF	TGTGCCATCAGTGACGGGGAGAGAGGCAATCAGCCCCAGCATTTT
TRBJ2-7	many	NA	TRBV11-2	CASSLEAGGPTYEQYF	TGTGCCAGCAGCTTAGAGGCCGGAGGCCCCACCTACGAGCAGTACTTC
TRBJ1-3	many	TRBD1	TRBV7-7	CASSSTGEPGNTIYF	TGTGCTAGCAGCTCTACAGGGGAGCCTGGAAACACCATATATTTT
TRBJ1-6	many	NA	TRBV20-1	CSAPRESAGLHF	TGCAGTGCGCCCCGGGAGAGCGCTGGGCTCCACTTT
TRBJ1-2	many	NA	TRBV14	CASSQEVNYGYTF	TGTGCCAGCAGCCAAGAAGTTAACTATGGCTACACCTTC
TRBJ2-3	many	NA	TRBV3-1	CASSQGRGTQYF	TGTGCCAGCAGCCAAGGTAGAGGTACGCAGTATTTT
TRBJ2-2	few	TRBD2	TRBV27	CASSLSLLAGVGVTGELFF	TGTGCCAGCAGTTTATCGTTACTAGCGGGAGTGGGCGTCACCGGGGAGCTGTTTTTT
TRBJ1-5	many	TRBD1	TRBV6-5	CASSSRTGGDQPQHF	TGTGCCAGCAGTTCCAGGACAGGGGGCGATCAGCCCCAGCATTTT
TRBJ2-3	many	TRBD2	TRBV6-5	CASSYSASGGASTDTQYF	TGTGCCAGCAGTTACTCAGCTAGCGGAGGCGCTAGCACAGATACGCAGTATTTT
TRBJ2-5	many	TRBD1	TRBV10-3	CAIRTGGMETQYF	TGTGCCATCAGAACAGGGGGCATGGAGACCCAGTACTTC
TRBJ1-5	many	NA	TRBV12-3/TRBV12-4	CASSLPERTQHF	TGTGCCAGCAGTTTACCCGAAAGGACCCAGCATTTT
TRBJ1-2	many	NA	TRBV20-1	CSTTDPPYGYTF	TGCAGTACCACCGACCCGCCCTATGGCTACACCTTC
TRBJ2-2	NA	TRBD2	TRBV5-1	CASSLRLAGEHTGELFF	TGCGCCAGCAGCTTGCGGCTAGCGGGAGAGCACACCGGGGAGCTGTTTTTT
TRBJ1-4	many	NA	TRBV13	CASSLGPSNEKLFF	TGTGCCAGCAGCTTAGGGCCGTCAAATGAAAAACTGTTTTTT
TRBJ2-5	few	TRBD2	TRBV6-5	CASSGSYSGGPTRYQETQYF	TGTGCCAGCAGTGGCTCGTATAGCGGGGGGCCGACCCGGTACCAAGAGACCCAGTACTTC
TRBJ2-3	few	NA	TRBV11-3	CASSTQGSSTDTQYF	TGTGCCAGCAGCACACAGGGTTCTAGCACAGATACGCAGTATTTT
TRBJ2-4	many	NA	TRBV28	CASTLGGLGDIQYF	TGTGCCAGCACCCTAGGGGGGTTAGGAGACATTCAGTACTTC
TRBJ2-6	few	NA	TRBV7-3	CASSLMARVAGANVLTF	TGTGCCAGCAGCTTAATGGCCAGGGTTGCTGGGGCCAACGTCCTGACTTTC
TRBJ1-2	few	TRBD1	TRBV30	CAWSAGQPNYGYTF	TGTGCCTGGAGTGCGGGACAGCCCAACTATGGCTACACCTTC
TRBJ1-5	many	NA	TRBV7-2	CASSLFNQPQHF	TGTGCCAGCAGCTTATTCAATCAGCCCCAGCATTTT
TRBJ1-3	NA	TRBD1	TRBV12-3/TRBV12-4	CASSLGGTVFSGNTIYF	TGTGCCAGCAGTTTAGGCGGGACAGTTTTCTCTGGAAACACCATATATTTT
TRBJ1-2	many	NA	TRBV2	CAITDKGGYTF	TGTGCCATCACGGACAAGGGTGGCTACACCTTC
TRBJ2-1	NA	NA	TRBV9	CASSVADNEQFF	TGTGCCAGCAGCGTAGCGGACAATGAGCAGTTCTTC
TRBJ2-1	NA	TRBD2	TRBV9	CASSVLAGTYNQQFF	TGTGCCAGCAGCGTACTAGCGGGAACCTACAATCAGCAGTTCTTC
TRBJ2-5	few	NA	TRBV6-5	CASRARGILQETQYF	TGTGCCAGCAGGGCCCGAGGGATACTTCAAGAGACCCAGTACTTC
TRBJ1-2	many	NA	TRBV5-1	CASSLGPAYGYTF	TGCGCCAGCAGCTTGGGTCCAGCCTATGGCTACACCTTC
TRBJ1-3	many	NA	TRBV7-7	CASSPAGSGNTIYF	TGTGCCAGCAGCCCCGCCGGATCTGGAAACACCATATATTTT
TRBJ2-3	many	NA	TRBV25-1	CASSRDTSGTQYF	TGTGCCAGCAGTAGGGACACCTCGGGTACGCAGTATTTT
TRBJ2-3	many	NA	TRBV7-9	CASSSGSTDTQYF	TGTGCCAGCAGCTCCGGAAGCACAGATACGCAGTATTTT
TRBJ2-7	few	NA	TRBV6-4	CASSDWAGADEQYF	TGTGCCAGCAGTGACTGGGCAGGGGCGGACGAGCAGTACTTC
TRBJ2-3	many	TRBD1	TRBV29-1	CSVEAGGIGTDTQYF	TGCAGCGTTGAGGCAGGGGGCATTGGCACAGATACGCAGTATTTT
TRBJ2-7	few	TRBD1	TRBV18	CASSPDRDDEQYF	TGTGCCAGCTCACCGGACAGGGACGACGAGCAGTACTTC
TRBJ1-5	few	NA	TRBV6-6	CASTNQGQGNQPQHF	TGTGCCAGCACAAATCAGGGTCAGGGCAATCAGCCCCAGCATTTT
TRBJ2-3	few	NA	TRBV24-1	CATSDYIDTQYF	TGTGCCACCAGTGATTACATAGATACGCAGTATTTT
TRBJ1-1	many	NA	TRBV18	CASSPGTYTEAFF	TGTGCCAGCTCTCCTGGGACTTACACTGAAGCTTTCTTT
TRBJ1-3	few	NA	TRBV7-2	CASSSQGVGNTIYF	TGTGCCAGCAGCTCACAGGGTGTCGGAAACACCATATATTTT
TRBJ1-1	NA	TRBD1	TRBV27	CASSLNDRARLNTEAFF	TGTGCCAGCAGTTTGAACGACAGGGCCCGGCTAAACACTGAAGCTTTCTTT
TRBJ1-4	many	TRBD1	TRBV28	CASSSLGDRREKLFF	TGTGCCAGCAGCTCCCTCGGGGACAGGAGGGAAAAACTGTTTTTT
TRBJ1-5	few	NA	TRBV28	CASSYMPGRQPQHF	TGTGCCAGCAGCTACATGCCCGGGCGACAGCCCCAGCATTTT
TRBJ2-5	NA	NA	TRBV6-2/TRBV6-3	CASSPSFRQETQYF	TGTGCCAGCAGCCCTTCCTTTAGGCAAGAGACCCAGTACTTC